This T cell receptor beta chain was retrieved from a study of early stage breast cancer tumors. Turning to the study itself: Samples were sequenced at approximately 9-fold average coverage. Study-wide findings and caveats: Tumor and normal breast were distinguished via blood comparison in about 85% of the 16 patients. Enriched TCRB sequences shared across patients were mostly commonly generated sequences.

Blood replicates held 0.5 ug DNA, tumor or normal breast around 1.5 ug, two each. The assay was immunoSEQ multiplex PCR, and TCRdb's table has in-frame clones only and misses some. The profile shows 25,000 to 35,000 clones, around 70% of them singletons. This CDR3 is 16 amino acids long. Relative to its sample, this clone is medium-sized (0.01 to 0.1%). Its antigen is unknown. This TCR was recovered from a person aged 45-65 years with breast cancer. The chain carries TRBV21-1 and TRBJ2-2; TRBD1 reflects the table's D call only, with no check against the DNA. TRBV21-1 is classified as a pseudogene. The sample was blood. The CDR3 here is CASSKWGTGKTGELFF. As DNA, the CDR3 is TGTGCCAGCAGCAAATGGGGAACAGGGAAAACCGGGGAGCTGTTTTTT.